This T cell receptor (beta chain) emerged from a study of blood T cell repertoires in COVID-19. As for the study in general: Sites across the United States, Italy and Spain contributed samples from acute and convalescent COVID-19. Sample material is recorded as cDNA or gDNA derived from T cells, B-cell-depleted T cells, or PBMCs.

Source study methods: Amplification with reference gene primers provided the estimates of nucleated cell counts. The protocol was immunoSEQ multiplex PCR, while the TCRdb copy is restricted to in-frame clones and leaves out a portion. That table is the source of V, J and clone size, and D and trimming were worked out from the DNA. The table includes about 200,000 clones, 80% to 90% detected once. This clone appeared a few times. From germline, CDR1 is SGHTA and CDR2 FQGTGA. V shed 5 bases, J shed 6 bases, and the junction held 11 bases outside the gene matches. The CDR3 covers 15 residues. The TCR originated in a woman aged 70 to 79 with active or convalescent COVID-19. V is TRBV7-3 and J is TRBJ2-3; 7 nucleotides line up with TRBD2. The sequenced sample consisted of peripheral blood. CDR3 loop: CASSLPAGASDTQYF. The CDR3 nucleotides read TGTGCCAGCAGCCTACCTGCGGGAGCATCCGATACGCAGTATTTT.